These 24 T cell receptor beta chains share one sample of origin, sequenced in a study of blood T cell repertoires in COVID-19. The protocol was immunoSEQ multiplex PCR, while the TCRdb copy is restricted to in-frame clones and leaves out a portion. The profile shows roughly 150,000 clones, around 87% of them singletons. Sequencing was performed on peripheral blood. Source of these receptors: a woman aged 55-70 years with active COVID-19.

About this clone itself: In the same sample, other DNA sequences code for this CDR3. The chain combines TRBV9 with TRBJ1-6, with D perhaps TRBD1 (6 bases). The CDR3 consists of 15 residues. CDR1 SGDLS and CDR2 YYNGEE come from the germline V gene. Trimming stripped 7 bases from V and 0 bases from J, with 11 bases between. The CDR3 sequence is CASSSGDSYNSPLHF. CDR3 nucleotide sequence: TGTGCCAGCTCTTCAGGGGACTCCTATAATTCACCCCTCCACTTT.

The chain has TRBV29-1 and TRBJ1-1; D unclear. CDR3 length: 12 amino acids. Per germline, CDR1 SQVTM and CDR2 ANQGSEA. Trimming pared 4 bases from V and 1 base from J, leaving 7 bases between. This chain's CDR3 is CSVGYRNTEAFF. The CDR3 DNA is TGCAGCGTTGGTTACAGGAACACTGAAGCTTTCTTT.

This clone was recorded once. This sequence joins TRBV27 and TRBJ1-6; 7 bases agree with TRBD1. The V and J ends lost 3 bases and 7 bases, in that order; junction bases with no gene match: 3. This CDR3 spans 14 amino acids. The V gene's germline CDR1 is MNHEY and CDR2 SMNVEV (reference sequence). Here the CDR3 reads CASSFDRVNSPLHF. The CDR3 DNA reads as TGTGCCAGCAGTTTCGACAGGGTGAATTCACCCCTCCACTTT.

The V call is TRBV29-1, the J call TRBJ1-2; 8 bases match TRBD1. The CDR3 covers 13 residues. Germline lookup yields CDR1 SQVTM and CDR2 ANQGSEA. After removal of 4 bases from V and 2 bases from J, the junction contained 3 bases not matched to a gene. CDR3 loop: CSVATGANYGYTF. The CDR3 DNA follows: TGCAGCGTTGCGACAGGGGCAAACTATGGCTACACCTTC.

CDR3 loop: CASSPAKGRGGQPQHF. The CDR3 DNA reads TGTGCCAGCAGTCCGGCCAAGGGTAGGGGCGGTCAGCCCCAGCATTTT. The chain links TRBV6-6 to TRBJ1-5, with D perhaps TRBD1 (5 bases). This CDR3 has 16 amino acids. The V gene lost 5 bases and the J gene lost 6 bases, with 20 bases spanning the gap. Looked up from germline, CDR1 is MNHNY and CDR2 is SVGAGI (reference sequence).

The rearrangement links TRBV6-2 or TRBV6-3 to TRBJ2-1; D is possibly TRBD2 (5 bases). The CDR3 has 18 residues. Trimming took off 2 bases at V and 0 bases at J, with 17 bases between the two ends. Germline V gene sequence: CDR1 MNHEY, CDR2 SVGEGT. The CDR3 protein is CASSYPRERSSSYNEQFF. Written as DNA, the CDR3 is TGTGCCAGCAGTTACCCGAGGGAGCGTTCGAGCTCCTACAATGAGCAGTTCTTC.

This clone was detected once. This chain joins TRBV10-3 and TRBJ2-4; TRBD2 is a possible D gene (5 bases). The V gene's germline CDR1 is ENHRY and CDR2 SYGVKD. V was pared by 2 bases and J by 6 bases, with 8 bases between. The CDR3 is 13 amino acids. The CDR3 loop is CAISEDGGNIQYF. In nucleotides, the CDR3 is TGTGCCATCAGTGAGGATGGAGGAAACATTCAGTACTTC.

In nucleotides, the CDR3 is TGTGCCAGCAGTTTCTCCGGGACAGCCGCTTCTAGATGGCAGTTCTTC. Encoded protein: CASSFSGTAASRWQFF. The chain links TRBV28 to TRBJ2-1; 7 bases line up with TRBD1. Germline CDR1 MDHEN, CDR2 SYDVKM. The CDR3 is 16 residues long. The junction had 17 bases not matched to a gene; V was cut back by 3 bases and J by 12 bases.

V is TRBV7-9 and J is TRBJ1-2; D is unresolved. The germline V gene has CDR1 SEHNR and CDR2 FQNEAQ (reference sequence). Between the trimmed V and J ends, which lost 8 bases and 0 bases, there was a span of 7 bases. There are 12 residues in the CDR3. DNA of the CDR3: TGTGCCAGCGAGCGGGCTAACTATGGCTACACCTTC. Translated, it gives CASERANYGYTF.

The V and J genes are TRBV13 and TRBJ2-7; 11 bases agree with TRBD2. Germline V CDR1 and CDR2: PRHDT, FYEKMQ (reference sequence). The CDR3 is 16 residues long. V lost 5 bases and J lost 5; bases outside the gene matches: 11. The CDR3 spells CASSLDRSSGRHEQYF. For the CDR3, the DNA is TGTGCCAGCAGCCTAGACAGATCTAGCGGGAGGCACGAGCAGTACTTC.

The CDR3 sequence is CASSYSAGRQPQHF. CDR3 DNA: TGTGCCAGCAGTTATAGCGCAGGGAGGCAGCCCCAGCATTTT. The chain recombines TRBV6-2 or TRBV6-3 with TRBJ1-5; D is perhaps TRBD1 (5 bases). Germline CDR1 reads MNHEY; CDR2 reads SVGEGT. With 3 bases removed from V and 7 bases from J, the gap between germline ends came to 13 bases. This CDR3 has 14 amino acids.

The chain combines TRBV24-1 with TRBJ2-3, with D possibly matching TRBD2 (6 bases). The CDR3 totals 15 residues. V was pared by 7 bases and J by 1 base, with 14 bases between. Looked up from germline, CDR1 is KGHDR and CDR2 is SFDVKD. The CDR3 DNA reads TGTGCCACCAGCAGACACTCGGGGGGCACAGATACGCAGTATTTT. It specifies CATSRHSGGTDTQYF.

This clone was detected a few times. The J gene is TRBJ2-3, the V gene TRBV2, with 8 bases matching TRBD2. The J segment lost 1 base and the V segment lost 6 bases, leaving 6 bases of the junction unmatched. The CDR3 has 15 residues. The germline gives CDR1 SNHLY, CDR2 FYNNEI. For the CDR3, the DNA is TGTGCCAGCAGGAATAGCGGGGTTGGCACAGATACGCAGTATTTT. As protein: CASRNSGVGTDTQYF. The variable domain in full, with the rest retrieved from reference TRBV2 and TRBJ2-3, is EPEVTQTPSHQVTQMGQEVILRCVPISNHLYFYWYRQILGQKVEFLVSFYNNEISEKSEIFDDQFSVERPDGSNFTLKIRSTKLEDSAMYFCASRNSGVGTDTQYFGPGTRLTVL.

The rearrangement uses TRBV7-2 and TRBJ1-2, with D possibly TRBD1 on 5 matching bases. V was cut by 2 bases and J by 6 bases, with 10 bases left in between. The germline CDR1 and CDR2 sequences are SGHTA and FQGNSA. CDR3 length: 13 residues. The CDR3, as DNA: TGTGCCAGCAGCTTACAGGGAGGGGATGGCTACACCTTC. This encodes CASSLQGGDGYTF.

The V and J genes are TRBV28 and TRBJ1-2; TRBD1 is a possible D gene (6 bases). Trimming took off 1 base at V and 4 bases at J, with 13 bases between the two ends. The CDR3 totals 15 residues. The V gene's germline CDR1 is MDHEN and CDR2 SYDVKM. The CDR3 bases are TGTGCCAGCAGTTTATTTGGGGGGGGCGGCTATGGCTACACCTTC. Its translation: CASSLFGGGGYGYTF.

The V call is TRBV21-1, the J call TRBJ2-1; the table's D call TRBD1 went unverified against the DNA. TRBV21-1 corresponds to a pseudogene. The CDR3 spans 16 residues. The CDR3 is CASSATGQGNYNEQFF. The DNA for the CDR3 is TGTGCCAGCAGCGCTACGGGACAGGGGAACTACAATGAGCAGTTCTTC.

This clone has a handful of counts. The chain carries TRBV28 and TRBJ1-4, with TRBD1 identical over 7 bases. V shed 2 bases and J 7 bases; nucleotides not matched to a gene: 10. CDR3 length: 16 amino acids. Germline lookup yields CDR1 MDHEN and CDR2 SYDVKM. The CDR3 spells CASSLGTAVRSEKLFF. The CDR3 DNA is TGTGCCAGCAGTTTAGGGACAGCAGTTCGGAGTGAAAAACTGTTTTTT.

The sample holds one count of this clone. V and J are TRBV6-1 and TRBJ1-3, with D possibly matching TRBD1 (6 bases). Germline CDR1 MNHNS, CDR2 SASEGT. Trimming removed 3 bases from V and 4 bases from J, with 13 bases in between. This CDR3 has 15 residues. CDR3 sequence reads: CASSEVWGRGNTIYF. The CDR3 DNA reads TGTGCCAGCAGTGAGGTTTGGGGGCGCGGAAACACCATATATTTT.

This chain connects TRBV7-2 to TRBJ1-4; 7 positions agree with TRBD1. Trimming took 5 bases from V and 10 from J; bases not matched to a gene: 16. There are 16 residues in the CDR3. From germline, CDR1 is SGHTA and CDR2 FQGNSA. CDR3 loop: CASSLGAQGGRGKLFF. The CDR3 region has the DNA TGTGCCAGCAGCCTAGGAGCCCAGGGGGGAAGGGGAAAACTGTTTTTT.

V is TRBV7-8 and J is TRBJ1-1; 9 nucleotides line up with TRBD1. V was clipped by 6 bases and J by 2 bases; unmatched bases: 4. Germline V gene data show CDR1 as SGHVS and CDR2 as FQNEAQ. This CDR3 is built from 14 residues. The CDR3 region has the DNA TGTGCCAGCAGACTGGACAGGGGCAACACTGAAGCTTTCTTT. Translating gives CASRLDRGNTEAFF.

The chain has TRBV18 and TRBJ1-6, with 7 bases aligning to TRBD1. Germline CDR1 and CDR2: KGHSH and LQKENI. The CDR3 runs to 16 residues. V lost 6 bases and J lost 9; bases outside the gene matches: 14. This CDR3 is CASSPGQLYGASPLHF. As DNA, the CDR3 is TGTGCCAGCTCCCCGGGACAGCTGTACGGGGCTTCACCCCTCCACTTT.

The chain recombines TRBV19 with TRBJ2-5, with 7 bases matching TRBD2. Trimming removed 1 base from V and 3 bases from J; junction bases left unmatched: 2. CDR3 length equals 14 residues. The V gene's germline CDR1 is LNHDA and CDR2 SQIVND (reference sequence). The CDR3 sequence is CASSIGAGKETQYF. For the CDR3, the DNA is TGTGCCAGTAGTATAGGAGCGGGAAAAGAGACCCAGTACTTC.

This chain uses TRBV6-2 or TRBV6-3 with TRBJ2-7, with 9 bases that match TRBD2. The CDR3 spans 19 residues. The germline gives CDR1 MNHEY, CDR2 SVGEGT. Trimming at V came to 4 bases and at J to 3 bases, leaving 19 bases not matched to a gene. The CDR3: CASSSLPGLARGLVYEQYF. The CDR3 nucleotides read TGTGCCAGCAGTTCCCTCCCCGGACTAGCGAGGGGCCTTGTCTACGAGCAGTACTTC.

The rearrangement links TRBV28 to TRBJ1-1, with D hard to call. Trimming shortened V by 4 bases and J by 0 bases, and 12 bases separated the two germline ends. Germline-derived CDR1 and CDR2 are MDHEN and SYDVKM. The length of the CDR3 is 15 residues. The CDR3 DNA sequence: TGTGCCAGCAGTTCCCCCGCCGGGTTGAACACTGAAGCTTTCTTT. It yields the protein CASSSPAGLNTEAFF.